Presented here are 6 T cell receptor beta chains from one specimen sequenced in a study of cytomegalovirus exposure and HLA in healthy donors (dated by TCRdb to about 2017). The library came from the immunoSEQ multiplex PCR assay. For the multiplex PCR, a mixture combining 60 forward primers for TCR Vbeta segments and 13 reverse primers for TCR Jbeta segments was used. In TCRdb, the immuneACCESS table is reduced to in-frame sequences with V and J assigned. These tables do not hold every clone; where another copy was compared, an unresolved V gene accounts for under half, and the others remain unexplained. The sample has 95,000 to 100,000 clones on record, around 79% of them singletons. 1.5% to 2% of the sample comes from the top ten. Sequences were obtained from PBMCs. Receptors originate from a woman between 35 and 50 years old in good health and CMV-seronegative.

The CDR3 here is CASTNRGGEAEAFF. The DNA for the CDR3 is TGTGCCAGCACTAACAGGGGGGGAGAGGCTGAAGCTTTCTTT. The chain employs TRBV27 and TRBJ1-1, with 8 bases lining up with TRBD1. CDR1 and CDR2 (germline): MNHEY, SMNVEV (reference sequence). After removal of 7 bases from V and 6 bases from J, the junction contained 10 bases not matched to a gene. The CDR3 is 14 residues long.

CDR3 in amino acids: CASSGGPTGVDEQFF. Here the CDR3 DNA reads TGTGCCAGTTCCGGAGGCCCGACAGGTGTCGATGAGCAGTTCTTC. The rearrangement uses TRBV28 and TRBJ2-1; D perhaps matches TRBD1 (6 bases). Per germline, CDR1 MDHEN and CDR2 SYDVKM. V lost 9 bases to trimming and J lost 8 bases, with 23 bases between them. The CDR3 runs to 15 residues.

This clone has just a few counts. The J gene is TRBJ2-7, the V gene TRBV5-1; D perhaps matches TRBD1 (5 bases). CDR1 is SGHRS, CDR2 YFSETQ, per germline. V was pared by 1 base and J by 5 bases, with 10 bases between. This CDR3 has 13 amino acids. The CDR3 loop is CASSLQGTHEQYF. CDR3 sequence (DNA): TGCGCCAGCAGCTTGCAGGGCACCCACGAGCAGTACTTC.

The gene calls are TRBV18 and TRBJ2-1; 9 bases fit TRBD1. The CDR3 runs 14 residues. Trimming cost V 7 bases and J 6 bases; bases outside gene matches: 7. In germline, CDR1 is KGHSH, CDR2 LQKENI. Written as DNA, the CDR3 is TGTGCCAGCTGGAGGACAGGGGATGGCAATGAGCAGTTCTTC. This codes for CASWRTGDGNEQFF. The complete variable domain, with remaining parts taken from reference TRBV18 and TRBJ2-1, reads NAGVMQNPRHLVRRRGQEARLRCSPMKGHSHVYWYRQLPEEGLKFMVYLQKENIIDESGMPKERFSAEFPKEGPSILRIQQVVRGDSAAYFCASWRTGDGNEQFFGPGTRLTVL.

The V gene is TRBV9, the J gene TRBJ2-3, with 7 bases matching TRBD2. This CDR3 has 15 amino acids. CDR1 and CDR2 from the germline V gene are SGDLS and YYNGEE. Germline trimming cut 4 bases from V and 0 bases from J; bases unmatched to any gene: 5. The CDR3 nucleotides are TGTGCCAGCAGCCCGAGCGGGGCTAGCACAGATACGCAGTATTTT. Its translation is CASSPSGASTDTQYF.

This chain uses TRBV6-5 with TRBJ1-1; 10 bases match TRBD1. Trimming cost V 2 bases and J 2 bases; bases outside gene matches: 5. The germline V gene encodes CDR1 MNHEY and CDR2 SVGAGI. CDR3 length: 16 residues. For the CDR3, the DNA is TGTGCCAGCAGTTACGAGGGGACAGGGGTAAACACTGAAGCTTTCTTT. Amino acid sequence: CASSYEGTGVNTEAFF.